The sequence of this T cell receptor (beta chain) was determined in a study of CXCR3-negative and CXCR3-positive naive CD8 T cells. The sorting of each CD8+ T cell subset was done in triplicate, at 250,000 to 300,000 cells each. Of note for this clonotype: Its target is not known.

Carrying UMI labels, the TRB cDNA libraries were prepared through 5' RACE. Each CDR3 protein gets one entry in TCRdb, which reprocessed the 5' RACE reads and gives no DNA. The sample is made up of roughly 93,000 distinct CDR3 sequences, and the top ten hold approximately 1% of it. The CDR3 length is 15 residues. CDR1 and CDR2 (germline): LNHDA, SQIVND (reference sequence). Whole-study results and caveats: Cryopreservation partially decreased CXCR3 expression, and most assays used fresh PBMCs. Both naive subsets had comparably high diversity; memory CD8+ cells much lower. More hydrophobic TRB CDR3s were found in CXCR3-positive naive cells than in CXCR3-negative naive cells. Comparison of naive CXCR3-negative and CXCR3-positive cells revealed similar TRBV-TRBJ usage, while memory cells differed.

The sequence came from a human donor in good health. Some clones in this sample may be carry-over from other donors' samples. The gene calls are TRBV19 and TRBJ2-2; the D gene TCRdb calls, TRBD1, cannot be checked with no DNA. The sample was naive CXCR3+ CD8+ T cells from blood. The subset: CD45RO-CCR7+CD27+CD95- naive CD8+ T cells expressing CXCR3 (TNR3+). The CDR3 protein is CASSTGQAILGELFF.